This T cell receptor beta chain was observed in a study of blood T cells in healthy people across ages. Overall study findings and caveats: Naive and antigen-experienced cells could not be conclusively compared, given unsorted PBMCs. Changes seen in expanded clonotypes were possibly confounded by donor CMV status left unknown. Diversity estimates from one million T cells were considered underestimates.

The CDR3 has 14 amino acids. V lost 4 bases, J lost 7 bases, and 17 bases lay in between. The germline CDR1 and CDR2 sequences are SGHAT and FQNNGV. Sample-barcoded 5' priming and a J-beta primer mix drove a second PCR of roughly 7 to 11 cycles. MiXCR, applied by TCRdb to the 5' RACE reads, yields one record per CDR3 protein. The table records approximately 1,000,000 distinct CDR3 sequences, around 45% of them present only once. A word on this clonotype: Its target is not known.

J is TRBJ2-7 and V is TRBV11-2; D not certain. The clonotype originates from an older woman in good health. Source material: blood. This chain's CDR3 is CASSWPPRWWEQYF. CDR3 nucleotide sequence: TGTGCCAGCAGCTGGCCCCCACGGTGGTGGGAGCAGTACTTC.